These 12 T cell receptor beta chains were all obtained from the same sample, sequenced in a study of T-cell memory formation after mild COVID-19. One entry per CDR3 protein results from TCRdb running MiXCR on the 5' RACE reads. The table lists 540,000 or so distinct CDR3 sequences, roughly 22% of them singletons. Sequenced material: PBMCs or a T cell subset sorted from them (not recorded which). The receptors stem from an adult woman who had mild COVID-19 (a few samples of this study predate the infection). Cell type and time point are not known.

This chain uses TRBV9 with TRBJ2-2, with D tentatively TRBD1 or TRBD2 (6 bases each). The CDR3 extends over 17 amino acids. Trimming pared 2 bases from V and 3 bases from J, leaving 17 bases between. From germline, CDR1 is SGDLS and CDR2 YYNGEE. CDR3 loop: CASSVLGGTVDTGELFF. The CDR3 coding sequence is TGTGCCAGCAGCGTCCTAGGGGGGACGGTAGACACCGGGGAGCTGTTTTTT.

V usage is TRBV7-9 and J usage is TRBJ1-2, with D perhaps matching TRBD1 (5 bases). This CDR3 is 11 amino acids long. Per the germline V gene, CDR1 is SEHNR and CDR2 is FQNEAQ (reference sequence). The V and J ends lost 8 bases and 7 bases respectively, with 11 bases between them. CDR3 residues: CASRSGSGYTF. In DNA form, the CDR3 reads TGTGCCAGCCGCTCAGGGAGTGGCTACACCTTC.

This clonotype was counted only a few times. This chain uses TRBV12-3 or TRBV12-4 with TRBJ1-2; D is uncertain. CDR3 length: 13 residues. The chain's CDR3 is CISGRAINYGYTF. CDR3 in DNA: TGTATTTCCGGAAGGGCTATTAACTATGGCTACACCTTC.

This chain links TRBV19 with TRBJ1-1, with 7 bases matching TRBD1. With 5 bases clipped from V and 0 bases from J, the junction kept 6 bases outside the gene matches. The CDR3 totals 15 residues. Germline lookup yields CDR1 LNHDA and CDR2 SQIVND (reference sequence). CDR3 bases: TGTGCCAGTAGTCGACAGGGTCATTTGAACACTGAAGCTTTCTTT. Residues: CASSRQGHLNTEAFF.

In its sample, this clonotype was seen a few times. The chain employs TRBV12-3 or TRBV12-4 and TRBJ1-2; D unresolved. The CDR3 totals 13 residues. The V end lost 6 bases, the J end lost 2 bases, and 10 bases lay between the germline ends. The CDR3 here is CASSTRGNYGYTF. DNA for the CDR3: TGTGCCAGCAGCACCAGAGGAAACTATGGCTACACCTTC.

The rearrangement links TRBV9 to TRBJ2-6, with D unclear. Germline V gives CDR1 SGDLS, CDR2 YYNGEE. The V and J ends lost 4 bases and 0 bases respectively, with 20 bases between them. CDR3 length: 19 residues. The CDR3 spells CASSPKVGRPSSGANVLTF. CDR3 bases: TGTGCCAGCAGCCCCAAAGTGGGCAGGCCAAGCTCTGGGGCCAACGTCCTGACTTTC.

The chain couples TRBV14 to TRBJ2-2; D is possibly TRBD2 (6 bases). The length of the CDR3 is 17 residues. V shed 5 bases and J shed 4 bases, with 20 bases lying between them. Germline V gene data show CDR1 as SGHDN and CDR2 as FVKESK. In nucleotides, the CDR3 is TGTGCCAGCAGCGGAGGGAGACTAGTAAGAGCCACCGGGGAGCTGTTTTTT. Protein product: CASSGGRLVRATGELFF.

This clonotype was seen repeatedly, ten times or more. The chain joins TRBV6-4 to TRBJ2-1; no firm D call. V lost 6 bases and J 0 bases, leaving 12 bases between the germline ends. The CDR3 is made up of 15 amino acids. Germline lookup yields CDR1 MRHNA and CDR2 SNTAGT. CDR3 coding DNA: TGTGCCAGCAGCGCTCGCCTAAGCTCCTACAATGAGCAGTTCTTC. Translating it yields CASSARLSSYNEQFF.

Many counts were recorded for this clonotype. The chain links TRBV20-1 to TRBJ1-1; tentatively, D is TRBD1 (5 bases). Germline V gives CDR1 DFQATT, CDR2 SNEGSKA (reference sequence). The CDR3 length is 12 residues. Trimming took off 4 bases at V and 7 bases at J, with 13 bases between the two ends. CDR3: CSAMGHRDEAFF. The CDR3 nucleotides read TGCAGTGCTATGGGGCATCGAGATGAAGCTTTCTTT.

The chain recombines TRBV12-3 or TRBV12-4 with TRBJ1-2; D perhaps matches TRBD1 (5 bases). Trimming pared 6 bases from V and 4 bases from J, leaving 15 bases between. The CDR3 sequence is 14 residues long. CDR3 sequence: CASSRLGTSYGYTF. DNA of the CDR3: TGTGCCAGCAGCCGTCTAGGGACTTCCTATGGCTACACCTTC.

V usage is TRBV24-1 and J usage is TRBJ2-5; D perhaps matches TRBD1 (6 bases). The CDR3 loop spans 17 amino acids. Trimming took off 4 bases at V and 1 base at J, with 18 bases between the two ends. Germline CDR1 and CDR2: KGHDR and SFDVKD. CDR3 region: CATSDYLTGPGQETQYF. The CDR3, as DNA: TGTGCCACCAGTGACTACTTGACAGGCCCCGGCCAAGAGACCCAGTACTTC.

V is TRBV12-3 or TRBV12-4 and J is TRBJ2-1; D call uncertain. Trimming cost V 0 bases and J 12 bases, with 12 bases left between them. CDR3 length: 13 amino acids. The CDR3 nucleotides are TGTGCCAGCAGTTTAGCTGAAAGTCGTGGGCAGTTCTTC. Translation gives CASSLAESRGQFF.